This T cell receptor beta chain was obtained from a study of T cells in Graves' hyperthyroidism and ophthalmopathy. The sample holds many counts of this clonotype. An absence of ophthalmopathy progression within 18 months meant stable Graves' hyperthyroidism. Germline V gene data show CDR1 as SGDLS and CDR2 as YYNGEE. The CDR3 is made up of 13 amino acids. Germline trimming cut 2 bases from V and 10 bases from J; bases unmatched to any gene: 8. Using RNA transcripts as the source, TCR beta CDR3 regions were amplified. With the HTBI primer set, the TCR CDR3 went through a first round of RT-PCR. TCRdb passed the multiplex PCR reads through MiXCR, listing each CDR3 protein once. This table has hundreds of thousands of distinct CDR3 sequences, approximately 40% appearing once.

This clonotype was sampled from a woman aged 40 to 50 with Graves' hyperthyroidism. Sequencing used blood. This chain joins TRBV9 and TRBJ1-2, with TRBD1 matching 7 bases. The DNA of the CDR3 is TGTGCCAGCAGCGTCGGGACAGCCCCTCCCTACACCTTC. This sequence encodes CASSVGTAPPYTF.